This TCR beta chain was identified in a study of shared clonotypes between healthy human individuals (dated by TCRdb to 2020 to 2022). Background for the entire study: The cohort included three men and two women between 18 and 49 years of age. Between about 0.85 and 9.5 billion PBMCs per donor were obtained by leukapheresis. For each donor, three plates each were used for CD4 naive and CD4 memory, two plates were used for CD8 naive, and one plate was used for CD8 memory. To estimate repertoire size and how much clonotype sharing occurs between individuals, the study deeply sequenced the blood TCR repertoires of roughly 5 healthy adults. To increase sequencing depth and limit assay-specific biases, TCR repertoire library preparation and sequencing were carried out by different laboratories using diverse techniques.

TCR CDR3 regions were amplified from genomic DNA by multiplex PCR using the deep immunoSEQ assay. Genomic DNA extracted from each cell subset was distributed evenly over all wells of several immunoSEQ 96-well plates, and each plate served as one replicate. For sorted subsets, each replicate PCR was loaded with approximately 200 ng genomic DNA, equivalent to 30,000 or so T cell genomes. Purified libraries were quantified with a Qubit 3.0 fluorometer, sized on a Bioanalyzer 2100, and re-quantified with the KAPA Library Quantification kit. Each immunoSEQ 96-well plate was sequenced on its own single-read 150-cycle Illumina NextSeq 550 flow cell. The original pipeline was this. The immunoSEQ output contained only junctional sequences without quality scores, so filtering could not match that applied to full-length reads. Sequences were annotated with PyIR, a Python wrapper for IgBLAST v1.9, using IMGT germline references to assign V/J genes and CDR3. Reads were removed for weak V/J assignments (E-value above 1e-6), missing CDR3, stop codons, out-of-frame junctions, or ambiguous translated residues. V3J clonotypes were defined as sequences sharing the same inferred V gene, J gene, and CDR3 amino acid sequence. The percentage overlap between two repertoires was calculated by dividing the number of shared unique clonotypes by the size of the smaller repertoire. RTK rarefaction, the Chao1 estimator, and Recon v2.1 estimates of unobserved clonotypes were used to assess repertoire richness. Generation probabilities were computed with OLGA for all TCRbeta clonotypes obtained by the gDNA method from several donors. In TCRdb, the immuneACCESS table is reduced to in-frame sequences with V and J assigned. These tables do not hold every clone; where another copy was compared, an unresolved V gene accounts for under half, and the others remain unexplained. The D gene and trimming were derived from the DNA, and the V and J assignments and clone size from that table. The sample contains around 2.5 million clones, roughly 93% of them found a single time. The ten top clones hold roughly 0.36% of the sample.

Relative to germline, V is missing 3 bases and J is missing 6 bases, with 10 bases of the junction outside any gene match. Taken from cysteine to phenylalanine, the CDR3 has 17 residues. This entry keeps only the CDR3 DNA: 51 bases, framed from base 1. According to the germline V gene (reference sequence), CDR1 reads SGHNT and CDR2 reads YYREEE. Healthy HIV-negative adults with no recently reported acute infections or vaccinations were included as donors. All donors were Caucasian adults living in Nashville, Tennessee, USA. CD4+ T cells were enriched by magnetic negative selection; naive cells were then positively selected on CD45RA, and the negative fraction formed the memory subset. After blood collection by leukapheresis, PBMCs were isolated using Ficoll-Histopaque density gradient centrifugation and then cryopreserved in the vapor phase of liquid nitrogen. Analytical flow cytometry was used to check the purity and quantity of each magnetically sorted T cell population. Genomic DNA was isolated from every sorted fraction and measured by UV absorbance on a Nanodrop 2000c.

On the study overall, not on this receptor specifically: The small number of donors limited the genetic and exposure-history diversity represented. Naive subsets generally had larger estimated clonotype richness than memory subsets. Sampling was limited to blood, and TCR repertoires in tissue likely differ from TCR repertoires in blood. Based on pairwise subsampling, the degree of clonotype sharing among donors was expected to be affected by sequencing depth. Rarefaction of sorted-subset datasets indicated incomplete sequencing despite the large sequencing depth. Sharing across several donors was observed for around 5% of naive CD4, 3.5% of naive CD8, 2.3% of memory CD4, and about 0.38% of memory CD8 clonotypes. Clonotypes shared by all four sorted-subset donors showed higher generation probabilities than non-shared clonotypes.

In regard to this clone: The specificity of this receptor is unknown. Per-base qualities were not stored, and no clone one base away is much larger.

Sequencing was carried out using naive CD4+ T cells from PBMCs. What this sample's cell subset or site label stands for: CD45RA+ positively selected. This receptor was identified in a man younger than 35 in good health. Some clones in this sample may be carry-over from other donors' samples. The chain links TRBV5-4 with TRBJ2-2, with 11 bases aligning to TRBD2. The CDR3: CASSWRLTSGTSGELFF. The nucleotide sequence reads as follows: TGTGCCAGCAGCTGGCGTTTGACTAGCGGGACTTCCGGGGAGCTGTTTTTT.